This TCR beta chain was captured in a study of blood T cell repertoires in COVID-19. Study as a whole: Both acute and convalescent COVID-19 samples were obtained from the United States, Italy and Spain.

Sequencing was performed with immunoSEQ multiplex PCR; in TCRdb, only in-frame clones are kept and a portion is missing. The sample lists hundreds of thousands of clones; more than 75% were seen once. The J segment lost 12 bases and the V segment lost 5 bases, leaving 16 bases of the junction unmatched. CDR1 is MNHEY, CDR2 SVGAGI, per germline. The CDR3 totals 15 residues. The specimen was PBMCs or T cells enriched from blood (not recorded which). The TCR originated in a man aged 55 to 70 who had recovered from COVID-19. The genes are TRBV6-5 and TRBJ1-1; 9 bases are a match to TRBD1. In DNA, the CDR3 is TGTGCCAGCAGTAGACTAATGAATAGACAGGGGGTGACTTTCTTT. Protein sequence: CASSRLMNRQGVTFF.